The text below deals with one TCR beta chain. This specimen belongs to a study of CD8 T cells in Susac syndrome. Random hexamers were used to reverse transcribe the RNA input (about 0.5 to 1 ug). immunoSEQ multiplex PCR amplified TCR beta CDR3 across 54 Vbeta, 13 Jbeta. TCRdb analysed the immunoSEQ multiplex PCR reads with MiXCR anew, one entry per CDR3 protein. The data hold under 350,000 distinct CDR3 sequences, with 92% observed a single time. V shed 6 bases, J shed 0 bases, and the junction held 5 bases outside the gene matches. The CDR3 contains 14 residues. The sequence came from a human donor with multiple sclerosis. Specimen: CD4+ T cells from PBMCs. The V gene is TRBV12-3 or TRBV12-4, the J gene TRBJ2-7; TRBD2 matches at 7 bases. The CDR3 is CASRRAGTSYEQYF. Written as DNA, the CDR3 is TGTGCCAGCAGGCGAGCGGGGACCTCCTACGAGCAGTACTTC.